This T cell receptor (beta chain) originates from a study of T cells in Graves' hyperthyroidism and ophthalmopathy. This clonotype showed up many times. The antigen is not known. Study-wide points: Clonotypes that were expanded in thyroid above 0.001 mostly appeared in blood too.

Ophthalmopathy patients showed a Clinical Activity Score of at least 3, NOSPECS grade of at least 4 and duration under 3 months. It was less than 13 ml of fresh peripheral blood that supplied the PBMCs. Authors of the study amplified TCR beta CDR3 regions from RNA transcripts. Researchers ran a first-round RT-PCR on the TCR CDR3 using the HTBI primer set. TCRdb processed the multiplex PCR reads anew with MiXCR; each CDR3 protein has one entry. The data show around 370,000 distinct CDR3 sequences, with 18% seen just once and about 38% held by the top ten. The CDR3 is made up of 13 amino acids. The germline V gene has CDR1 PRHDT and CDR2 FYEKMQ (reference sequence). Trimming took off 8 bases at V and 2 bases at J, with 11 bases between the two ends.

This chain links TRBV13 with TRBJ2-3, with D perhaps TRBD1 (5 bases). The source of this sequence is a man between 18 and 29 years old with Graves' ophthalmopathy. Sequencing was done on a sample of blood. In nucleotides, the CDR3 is TGTGCCAGCTCTCAGGGAAACACAGATACGCAGTATTTT. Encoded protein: CASSQGNTDTQYF.